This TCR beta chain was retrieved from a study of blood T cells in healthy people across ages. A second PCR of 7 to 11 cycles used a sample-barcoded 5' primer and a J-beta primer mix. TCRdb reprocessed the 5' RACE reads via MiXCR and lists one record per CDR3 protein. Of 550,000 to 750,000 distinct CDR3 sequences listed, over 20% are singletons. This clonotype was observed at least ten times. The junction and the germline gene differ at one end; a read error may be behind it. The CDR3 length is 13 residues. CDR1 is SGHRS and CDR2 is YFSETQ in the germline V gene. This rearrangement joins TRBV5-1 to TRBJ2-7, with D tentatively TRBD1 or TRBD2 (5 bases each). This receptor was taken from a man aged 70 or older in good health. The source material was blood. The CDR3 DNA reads TGTGCCAGCAGCTTAGAGGGGCCCTACGAGCAGTACTTC. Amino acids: CASSLEGPYEQYF.